This TCR beta chain is drawn from a study of shared clonotypes between healthy human individuals. Study-wide points: Non-shared clonotypes had lower generation probabilities than clonotypes shared by all four sorted-subset donors.

A remark on this clone: Its specificity is not known.

Produced via immunoSEQ multiplex PCR; TCRdb's table is partial and in-frame only. The sample has about 2.5 million clones, 92% seen once; the top ten hold 0.3% to 0.45%. There were no recent acute infections or vaccinations among the donors, who were healthy HIV-negative adults. Nashville, Tennessee was home to all donors, each a Caucasian adult. The sequence was collected from a man younger than 30 in good health. Some clones in this sample may be carry-over from other donors' samples. The sequencing input was naive CD4+ T cells from PBMCs. Subset denoted: CD45RA+ positively selected.

Here the CDR3 DNA reads TGTGCCAGTAGTGGGCTCGGGAGTTTCTACGAGCAGTACTTC. Translating gives CASSGLGSFYEQYF. The chain combines TRBV19 with TRBJ2-7, with a tentative D call TRBD2 (6 bases). CDR1 LNHDA and CDR2 SQIVND come from the germline V gene (reference sequence). The CDR3 extends over 14 amino acids. Deletions cut 5 bases from V and 3 bases from J, with 14 bases between.